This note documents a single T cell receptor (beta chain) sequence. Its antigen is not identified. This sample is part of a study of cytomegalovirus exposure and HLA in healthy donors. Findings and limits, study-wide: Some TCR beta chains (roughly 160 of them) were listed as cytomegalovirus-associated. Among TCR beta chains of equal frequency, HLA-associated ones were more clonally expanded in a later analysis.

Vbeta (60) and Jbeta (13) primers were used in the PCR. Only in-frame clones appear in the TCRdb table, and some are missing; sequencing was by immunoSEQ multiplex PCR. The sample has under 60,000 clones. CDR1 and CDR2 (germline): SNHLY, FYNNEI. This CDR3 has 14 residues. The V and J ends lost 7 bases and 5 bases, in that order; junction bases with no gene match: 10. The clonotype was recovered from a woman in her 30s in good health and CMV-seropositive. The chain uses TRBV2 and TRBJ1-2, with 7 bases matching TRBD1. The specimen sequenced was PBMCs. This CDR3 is CASKGSRQGYGYTF. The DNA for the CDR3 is TGTGCCAGCAAGGGTTCCCGACAGGGATATGGCTACACCTTC.